The clone carrying this T cell receptor (beta chain) has only a few counts. Sequencing was performed with immunoSEQ multiplex PCR; in TCRdb, only in-frame clones are kept and a portion is missing. Here the sample spans 70,000 or so clones, 82% being singletons. The data are from a study of radiation and T cells in renal cell carcinoma. Sample time point: blood 2 weeks post-SBRT. Treatment reported: 15 Gy SBRT to primary tumor, nephrectomy 4 weeks later. V was shortened by 4 bases and J by 1 base, with 13 bases between the two germline ends. The CDR3 runs to 14 residues. Germline V lookup: CDR1 SQVTM, CDR2 ANQGSEA.

The V gene is TRBV29-1, the J gene TRBJ1-1; D gene unclear. Sequencing used blood, obtained from a patient whose treatment included radiotherapy and nephrectomy. This clonotype was obtained from a man aged 55 to 70 with renal cell carcinoma. CDR3 in amino acids: CSVVPVWGNTEAFF. The CDR3 DNA reads as TGCAGCGTTGTTCCGGTATGGGGGAACACTGAAGCTTTCTTT.